This TCR beta chain came from a study of neoadjuvant anti-PD-1 for oral cavity cancer. V gave up 4 bases and J gave up 2 bases; unmatched junction bases: 8. This CDR3 contains 17 residues. CDR1 KGHSH and CDR2 LQKENI come from the germline V gene. Time point described: after neoadjuvant nivolumab, at surgical resection. Sequenced by immunoSEQ multiplex PCR; TCRdb stores in-frame clones only, minus some. The sample lists about 42,000 clones; around 79% were seen once. The origin of this receptor is a person aged 35 to 85 with oral cavity squamous cell carcinoma. This sample comprised PBMCs, obtained after nivolumab (anti-PD-1) treatment. The chain links TRBV18 to TRBJ1-5; 10 bases map to TRBD1. The CDR3 here is CASSLSSGTGGNQPQHF. CDR3 DNA: TGTGCCAGCTCACTTTCCTCGGGGACAGGGGGCAATCAGCCCCAGCATTTT.